This is a list of T cell receptor beta chains from one sample in a study of blood T cell repertoires in COVID-19. Method: immunoSEQ multiplex PCR; TCRdb's copy keeps in-frame clones and lacks some. The table has about 200,000 clones, approximately 90% seen once. The sample was PBMCs or T cells enriched from blood (not recorded which). The receptors were gathered from a man aged 25 to 40 who had recovered from COVID-19. Each CDR3 is given with its conserved first and last residue. A D gene is named only where the DNA matches it firmly. Clone size appears in some rows only: once, few, many, or a class for an expanded clone.

d_call,v_call,clone_size,j_call,cdr3_nt,cdr3_aa
NA,TRBV6-5,NA,TRBJ2-5,TGTGCCAGCAAAGTTACGGGGGAGTCCAGAACCCAGTACTTC,CASKVTGESRTQYF
TRBD1,TRBV20-1,NA,TRBJ2-7,TGCAGTGCTAGTTCCCCGACAGGGGGCGCAAGGAAGGGCGAGCAGTACTTC,CSASSPTGGARKGEQYF
TRBD2,TRBV5-1,once,TRBJ2-3,TGCGCCAGCAGCTTGGACCGACTAGCGGGCGTCACAGATACGCAGTATTTT,CASSLDRLAGVTDTQYF
NA,TRBV29-1,NA,TRBJ2-5,TGCAGCGTTGATATGACCTTAGGGGAAACCCAGTACTTC,CSVDMTLGETQYF
TRBD1,TRBV28,NA,TRBJ2-1,TGTGCCAGCAGTTTTGACCGGGACAGGGGATTTGAGCAGTTCTTC,CASSFDRDRGFEQFF
TRBD1,TRBV10-3,NA,TRBJ2-7,TGTGCCATCACCGAACGAGGGGGGACAGGTGATAACGAGCAGTACTTC,CAITERGGTGDNEQYF
TRBD1,TRBV28,NA,TRBJ2-7,TGTGCCAGCAGTTTCGATTGGACAGGAGCCTCCTACGAGCAGTACTTC,CASSFDWTGASYEQYF
NA,TRBV14,NA,TRBJ1-1,TGTGCCAGCAGCCAAGTGGAGGCATTGAACACTGAAGCTTTCTTT,CASSQVEALNTEAFF
TRBD1,TRBV2,NA,TRBJ2-2,TGTGCCAGCATTGCGGGACAGGGGGGGACCGGGGAGCTGTTTTTT,CASIAGQGGTGELFF
NA,TRBV7-9,NA,TRBJ2-7,TGTGCCAGCACCTACGGAGGGCTGCAGTACTTC,CASTYGGLQYF
TRBD1,TRBV18,NA,TRBJ2-7,TGTGCCAGCTCACCACGCGGACAGGTAATCCGAGGCGAGCAGTACTTC,CASSPRGQVIRGEQYF
NA,TRBV2,NA,TRBJ2-7,TGTGCCAGCAGCGAACAGGACAGATACTACGAGCAGTACTTC,CASSEQDRYYEQYF
NA,TRBV4-1,NA,TRBJ2-3,TGCGCCAGCAGCCAAGGTAGCGGTACGCAGTATTTT,CASSQGSGTQYF
TRBD2,TRBV10-1,NA,TRBJ2-1,TGCGCCAGCAATAGGACTAGCGGGGACAGTGAGCAGTTCTTC,CASNRTSGDSEQFF